The rows below give T cell receptor beta chains drawn from one sample of a study of cytomegalovirus exposure and HLA in healthy donors. TCRdb keeps only in-frame clones here, not all; method: immunoSEQ multiplex PCR. The table includes roughly 180,000 clones, about 85% detected once. The source material was PBMCs. These receptors all come from a woman in her 50s in good health and CMV-seropositive. Each CDR3 is given with its conserved first and last residue. The D gene is left open where the match is weak. The size entry is marked missing in some rows and otherwise reads once, few, many or a size class.

clone_size	j_call	v_call	d_call	cdr3_nt	cdr3_aa
NA	TRBJ1-1	TRBV19	NA	TGTGCCAGTAGTACGACAGCTGAGGGGGCTGAAGCTTTCTTT	CASSTTAEGAEAFF
NA	TRBJ1-1	TRBV7-2	NA	TGTGCCAGCAGCTTACCCAACCAAAACAGGGCAGCTTTCTTT	CASSLPNQNRAAFF
few	TRBJ1-1	TRBV25-1	NA	TGTGCCAGCAGTGAAAGGACACTGAACACTGAAGCTTTCTTT	CASSERTLNTEAFF
few	TRBJ1-4	TRBV18	NA	TGTGCCAGCTCACCAGAGTACGCAACTAATGAAAAACTGTTTTTT	CASSPEYATNEKLFF
NA	TRBJ2-2	TRBV7-3	TRBD1	TGTGCCAGCAGCTGGCTTACCGGGACAGGGGTCGGGGAGCTGTTTTTT	CASSWLTGTGVGELFF
NA	TRBJ2-5	TRBV6-1	TRBD2	TGTGCCAGCAGGGCGGGGGGGCCGTTTGAGACCCAGTACTTC	CASRAGGPFETQYF
NA	TRBJ2-7	TRBV7-9	NA	TGTGCCAGCAGCTTAGCAGGAGCGGAGTATTCCACCCCCTACGAGCAGTACTTC	CASSLAGAEYSTPYEQYF
NA	TRBJ1-2	TRBV19	TRBD1	TGTGCCAGTAGTCCGCGGACAGGGACGTATCTGGGCTACACCTTC	CASSPRTGTYLGYTF
once	TRBJ2-3	TRBV6-1	NA	TGTGCCAGCAGTGAAGCGCATCGGGGAATTTCAGATACGCAGTATTTT	CASSEAHRGISDTQYF
NA	TRBJ1-4	TRBV5-8	TRBD1	TGTGCCAGCACGCGGGGGACAGGGTATTTCTTCAATGAAAAACTGTTTTTT	CASTRGTGYFFNEKLFF
NA	TRBJ1-2	TRBV19	TRBD1	TGTGCCAGTAGTCCACCCTCAGGACAGGGGAACTATGGCTACACCTTC	CASSPPSGQGNYGYTF
few	TRBJ2-2	TRBV19	NA	TGTGCCGTACAGGGTTGGGCAGTCGGGGAGCTGTTTTTT	CAVQGWAVGELFF
once	TRBJ2-5	TRBV10-3	NA	TGTGCCATCAGTGAGAGGCGGGGATCCCAAGAGACCCAGTACTTC	CAISERRGSQETQYF
NA	TRBJ2-5	TRBV2	TRBD2	TGTGCCAGCACGTCGGGACTAGCGGGGGTCATGTACCAAGAGACCCAGTACTTC	CASTSGLAGVMYQETQYF
NA	TRBJ2-2	TRBV2	TRBD2	TGTGCCAGCAGTGCCGGACTAGCGGGGGCCACCGGGGAGCTGTTTTTT	CASSAGLAGATGELFF
NA	TRBJ2-3	TRBV15	NA	TGTGCCACCAGCAGAGTAGCGGAAAGCACAGATACGCAGTATTTT	CATSRVAESTDTQYF
NA	TRBJ2-3	TRBV7-3	TRBD2	TGTGCCAGCAGCTTAAAAGCGGGGGGGCCAGTAGATACGCAGTATTTT	CASSLKAGGPVDTQYF
NA	TRBJ2-3	TRBV19	NA	TGTGCCAGTAGTATAGATCCCCCTTCGCAGGGTAAGGATACGCAGTATTTT	CASSIDPPSQGKDTQYF
NA	TRBJ2-3	TRBV9	TRBD2	TGTGCCAGCAGCTTTCAACCCCTACTAGCGGGGGGCCTAGACACAGATACGCAGTATTTT	CASSFQPLLAGGLDTDTQYF
NA	TRBJ2-1	TRBV6-4	NA	TGTGCCAGCAGTCTGACAACGGCTTCTGGCAATGAGCAGTTCTTC	CASSLTTASGNEQFF
once	TRBJ2-7	TRBV5-1	TRBD2	TGCGCCAGCAGCTTGTATTCTAGCGGGAGTAGCAACGAGCAGTACTTC	CASSLYSSGSSNEQYF
NA	TRBJ1-2	TRBV30	NA	TGTGCCTGCGCCAGCTATGGCTACACCTTC	CACASYGYTF
many	TRBJ2-5	TRBV5-4	TRBD1	TGTGCCAGTGGCGAACAGGGGCGAGAGACCCAGTACTTC	CASGEQGRETQYF
NA	TRBJ1-1	TRBV20-1	NA	TGCAGTGCTAGTCGACAGGAAGCTTTCTTT	CSASRQEAFF
NA	TRBJ2-4	TRBV6-6	NA	TGTGCCAGCAGTTCGCAGGGCGCCAAAAACATTCAGTACTTC	CASSSQGAKNIQYF
NA	TRBJ2-1	TRBV28	TRBD1	TGTGCCAGCAGGCGGGGACAGGGGGCATACAATGAGCAGTTCTTC	CASRRGQGAYNEQFF
NA	TRBJ1-5	TRBV7-2	TRBD1	TGTGCCAGCAGCCGACAGGGTCAGCAGCCCCAGCATTTT	CASSRQGQQPQHF
NA	TRBJ2-7	TRBV6-5	TRBD2	TGTGCCAGCTCCACCCCGGGGGGGAGGGAGCAGTACTTC	CASSTPGGREQYF
NA	TRBJ2-7	TRBV19	NA	TGTGCCAGTAGTATCTCGCTAGCGCCGTCGGAGCAGTACTTC	CASSISLAPSEQYF
NA	TRBJ1-1	TRBV4-3	NA	TGCGCCAGCAGCTATGACCCGACGGGGAACACTGAAGCTTTCTTT	CASSYDPTGNTEAFF
once	TRBJ1-2	TRBV6-5	NA	TGTGCCAGCAGTTACGTGCGTAGGGACATCGATGGCTACACCTTC	CASSYVRRDIDGYTF
few	TRBJ1-4	TRBV6-5	NA	TGTGCCAGCAGTTACTTACAGGGAAACGAAAAACTGTTTTTT	CASSYLQGNEKLFF
NA	TRBJ2-3	TRBV6-1	TRBD1	TGTGCCAGCAGTGAAGCGAGGGGGCTTCGATCAGATACGCAGTATTTT	CASSEARGLRSDTQYF
NA	TRBJ2-7	TRBV18	TRBD1	TGTGCCAGCTCACAGACAGGGGACGAGCAGTACTTC	CASSQTGDEQYF
NA	TRBJ1-6	TRBV6-6	NA	TGTGCCAGCAGTTACGACCCGGGACAAGGTTCACCCCTCCACTTT	CASSYDPGQGSPLHF
NA	TRBJ2-7	TRBV9	TRBD2	TGTGCCAGCAGCGTAGGAGCGGGGGGGTCCTACGAGCAGTACTTC	CASSVGAGGSYEQYF
NA	TRBJ1-5	TRBV11-3	TRBD1	TGTGCCAGCAGCCCCAGACAGGGGGCTAATCAGCCCCAGCATTTT	CASSPRQGANQPQHF
NA	TRBJ1-1	TRBV19	TRBD1	TGTGCCAGTAGTAAGGGACAGGGGATCCCTGAAGCTTTCTTT	CASSKGQGIPEAFF
NA	TRBJ2-5	TRBV5-4	TRBD2	TGTGCCAGCAGCTTGGCTAGCGGGATGGAGACCCAGTACTTC	CASSLASGMETQYF
NA	TRBJ2-2	TRBV19	TRBD1	TGTGCCAGTAGTCCACACCAGGGGGTGGGGGAGCTGTTTTTT	CASSPHQGVGELFF
few	TRBJ1-5	TRBV7-2	TRBD1	TGTGCCAGCAGCTTATCAGTGGGACAGGGAGGGGAAGCCCAGCATTTT	CASSLSVGQGGEAQHF
NA	TRBJ1-6	TRBV27	TRBD1	TGTGCCAGCAGTTTCAGGGGGCTGGTCTTGAGCTCCTATAATTCACCCCTCCACTTT	CASSFRGLVLSSYNSPLHF
NA	TRBJ2-7	TRBV27	NA	TGTGCCAGCAGTTTTTCCGGCGGGACCACCTACGAGCAGTACTTC	CASSFSGGTTYEQYF
NA	TRBJ1-2	TRBV6-5	TRBD1	TGTGCCAGCAGTATCGCAGGGGGCGATCCCAATGGCTACACCTTC	CASSIAGGDPNGYTF
NA	TRBJ2-1	TRBV7-3	TRBD2	TGTGCCAGCGGGCTAGCGGGAGGGCCTTACAATGAGCAGTTCTTC	CASGLAGGPYNEQFF
few	TRBJ2-1	TRBV2	TRBD2	TGTGCCAGCAGTAGAGCGGGAGGGCCTTACAATGAGCAGTTCTTC	CASSRAGGPYNEQFF
few	TRBJ2-7	TRBV7-2	NA	TGTGCCAGAAGCGTCTCGTACTTC	CARSVSYF
NA	TRBJ2-3	TRBV28	TRBD2	TGTGCCAGCAGCCCGACTAGCGCTAGCACAGATACGCAGTATTTT	CASSPTSASTDTQYF
NA	TRBJ1-1	TRBV10-2	TRBD1	TGCGCCAGCACTCCGACAGGGGGTGGGAACACTGAAGCTTTCTTT	CASTPTGGGNTEAFF
NA	TRBJ1-5	TRBV5-3	NA	TGTGCCAGAAGACCATACAGGGCCCAACGTCATAGCAATCAGCCCCAGCATTTT	CARRPYRAQRHSNQPQHF
NA	TRBJ2-2	TRBV4-3	TRBD1	TGCGCCAGCAGCCAAGGACTGGCAGGGGGCCGCACCGGGGAGCTGTTTTTT	CASSQGLAGGRTGELFF
once	TRBJ2-7	TRBV7-2	NA	TGTGCCAGCAGCTTATCTTACAGCGAGCAGTACTTC	CASSLSYSEQYF
NA	TRBJ2-2	TRBV27	NA	TGTGCCAGCAGCCCGGAGAGCTACACCGGGGAGCTGTTTTTT	CASSPESYTGELFF